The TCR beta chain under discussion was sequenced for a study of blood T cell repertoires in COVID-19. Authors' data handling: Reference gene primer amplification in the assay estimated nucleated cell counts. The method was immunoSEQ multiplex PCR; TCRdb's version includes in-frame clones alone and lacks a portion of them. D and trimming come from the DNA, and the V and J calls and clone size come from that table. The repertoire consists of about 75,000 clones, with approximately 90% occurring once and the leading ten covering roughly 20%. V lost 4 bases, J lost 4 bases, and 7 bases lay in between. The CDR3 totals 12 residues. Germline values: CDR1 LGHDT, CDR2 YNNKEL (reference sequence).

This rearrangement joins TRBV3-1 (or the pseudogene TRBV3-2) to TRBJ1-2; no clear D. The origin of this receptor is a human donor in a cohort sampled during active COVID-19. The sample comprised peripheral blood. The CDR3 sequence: CASSPLGYGYTF. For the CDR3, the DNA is TGTGCCAGCAGCCCTCTCGGCTATGGCTACACCTTC.